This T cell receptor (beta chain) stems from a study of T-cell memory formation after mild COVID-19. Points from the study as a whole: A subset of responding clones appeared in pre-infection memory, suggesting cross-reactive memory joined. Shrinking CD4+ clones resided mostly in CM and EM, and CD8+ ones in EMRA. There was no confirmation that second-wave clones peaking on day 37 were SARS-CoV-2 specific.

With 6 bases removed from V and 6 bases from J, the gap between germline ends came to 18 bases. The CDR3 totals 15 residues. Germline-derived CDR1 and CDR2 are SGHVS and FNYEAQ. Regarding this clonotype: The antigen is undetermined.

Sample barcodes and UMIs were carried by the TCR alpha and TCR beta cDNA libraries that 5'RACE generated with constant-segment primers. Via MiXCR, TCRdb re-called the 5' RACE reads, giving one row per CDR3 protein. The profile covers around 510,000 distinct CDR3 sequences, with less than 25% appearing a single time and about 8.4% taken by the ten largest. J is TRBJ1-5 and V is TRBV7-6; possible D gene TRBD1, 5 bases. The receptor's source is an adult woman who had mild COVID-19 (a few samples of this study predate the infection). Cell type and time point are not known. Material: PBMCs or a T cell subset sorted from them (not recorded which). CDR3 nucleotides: TGTGCCAGCAGTTCGGCCGACAGTGTGGGTCAGCCCCAGCATTTT. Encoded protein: CASSSADSVGQPQHF.